This T cell receptor beta chain was obtained from a study of CD8+CD57+ T cells in acquired aplastic anemia. Study background: Sorted CD4+ plus CD8+ cells gave DNA averaging approximately 2.9 ug. Points from the study as a whole: About 28 sequences, all CD8+ CDR3, were shared between patients and controls.

The template for TCR beta VDJ and CDR3 sequence profiling was genomic DNA. TCRdb recomputed calls from the reads with MiXCR, one row per CDR3 protein. This table holds 180,000 or so distinct CDR3 sequences, about 60% found once. This clonotype has a handful of counts. The target antigen is unknown. For sequencing, patients were chosen who had shown expansion of CD8+CD57+ cells by flow cytometry. The CDR3 runs to 15 residues. V lost 4 bases and J lost 2; bases outside the gene matches: 3. Germline-derived CDR1 and CDR2 are ENHRY and SYGVKD. This clonotype originated in a human donor with aplastic anemia. The sample consisted of sorted CD4+, CD8+, or CD8+CD57+ T cells (not recorded which) from PBMCs. The rearrangement links TRBV10-3 to TRBJ2-3; 10 bases align to TRBD1. CDR3 region: CAISADRGLTDTQYF. DNA of the CDR3: TGTGCCATCAGTGCTGACAGGGGGCTCACAGATACGCAGTATTTT.